This T cell receptor (beta chain) was captured by sequencing in a study of T cells after yellow fever vaccination. The overall study: The authors prepared low-cell-number fractions using SMART-Seq v4 Ultra Low Input.

V was cut by 3 bases and J by 0 bases, with 7 bases left in between. CDR1 is DFQATT and CDR2 is SNEGSKA in the germline V gene (reference sequence). The CDR3 extends over 13 amino acids. Study-wide points: Faster peaking, at day 5 versus 15, marked a secondary response that was weaker.

In the case of this clonotype: The antigen is unknown.

TCRdb recomputed calls from the 5' RACE reads with MiXCR, one row per CDR3 protein. This table holds about 550,000 distinct CDR3 sequences, less than 20% found once. The starting material was PBMCs, obtained 15 days after the yellow fever booster vaccination. The V call is TRBV20-1, the J call TRBJ2-3; D is ambiguous. This sequence originates from a man aged 30 to 45 who received the YFV17D yellow fever vaccine. CDR3 sequence: CSASYGSTDTQYF. The CDR3 DNA reads TGCAGTGCTAGTTACGGGAGCACAGATACGCAGTATTTT.